This is a list of T cell receptor beta chains from one sample in a study of beta chain features in type 1 diabetes. Profiling relied on immunoSEQ multiplex PCR, and the TCRdb table lists in-frame clones only, not all of them. The sample consists of over 650,000 clones, roughly an eighth of them appearing once. The source material was naive CD4+ T cells from blood. Receptor source: a man aged 18 to 30 with type 1 diabetes. Both conserved end residues are trimmed from each CDR3.

TRBV9	TRBJ2-2	ASSVGVGTVPTGELF
TRBV6-5	TRBJ2-5	ASSFYRRTETQY
TRBV5-1	TRBJ1-5	ASSIGQGAHQPQH
TRBV13	TRBJ1-2	ASSVSGQGGYYGYT
TRBV5-1	TRBJ2-1	ASSWERNNEQF
TRBV29-1	TRBJ2-7	SVEEREAPYEQY
TRBV6-5	TRBJ2-2	ASSYLIMRPTGELF
TRBV5-8	TRBJ1-1	ASRYTGRNTEAF
TRBV5-6	TRBJ2-5	ASSLPTSGGLN
TRBV5-6	TRBJ2-7	ASSWEGEQY
TRBV9	TRBJ1-3	ASSVHRSGNTIY
TRBV18	TRBJ1-2	ASSPQGYGYT
TRBV7-9	TRBJ1-1	ASSLGAGRTANEAF
TRBV27	TRBJ2-7	ASSFSMASEQY
TRBV29-1	TRBJ2-1	SVEGVSYNEQF
TRBV11-2	TRBJ1-2	ASSTFRGREGYT
TRBV29-1	TRBJ1-3	SVVQGGRNTIY
TRBV5-4	TRBJ2-5	ASSSKTSGGPKETQY
TRBV6-1	TRBJ1-4	ASSEVAVEKLF
TRBV14	TRBJ2-3	ASSRDYAGADTQY
TRBV5-8	TRBJ1-1	ASSLYGTRAF
TRBV30	TRBJ1-4	AWSVGGEKLF
TRBV7-2	TRBJ2-7	ASSSTPSLGQY